A selection of T cell receptor beta chains follows, all from one sample in a study of cytomegalovirus exposure and HLA in healthy donors. The assay was immunoSEQ multiplex PCR, and TCRdb's table has in-frame clones only and misses some. The data hold 100,000 to 150,000 clones, with 74% observed a single time. The source material was PBMCs. The receptors derive from a woman between 50 and 59 years old in good health and CMV-seropositive. CDR3s include the opening cysteine and the closing phenylalanine or tryptophan. The order of the fields is CDR3 protein, CDR3 DNA, D gene, clone size, V gene, J gene. The D gene is left open where the match is weak. The size of a clone is reported for some rows only, either as once, few or many, or as a class for expanded clones.

CASSLANTAGRYEQYF	TGCGCCAGCAGCTTGGCTAATACGGCGGGACGGTACGAGCAGTACTTC	.	.	TRBV5-1	TRBJ2-7
CASSEQGRGTYEQYF	TGTGCCAGCAGTGAACAGGGAAGGGGAACCTACGAGCAGTACTTC	.	.	TRBV2	TRBJ2-7
CASSVAGGYSEKLFF	TGTGCCAGCAGCGTGGCAGGGGGATACTCGGAAAAACTGTTTTTT	TRBD1	.	TRBV6-4	TRBJ1-4
CASSEASSGNTIYF	TGTGCCAGCAGTGAAGCCAGCTCTGGAAACACCATATATTTT	.	once	TRBV6-1	TRBJ1-3
CASSTGQLPYEQYF	TGTGCCAGTAGTACGGGACAGCTTCCCTACGAGCAGTACTTC	TRBD1	.	TRBV19	TRBJ2-7
CASSLRGQGGIGELFF	TGTGCCAGCAGCTTGAGGGGACAGGGGGGCATCGGGGAGCTGTTTTTT	TRBD1	.	TRBV11-3	TRBJ2-2
CASSQGPFDEQFF	TGTGCCAGCAGCCAGGGCCCTTTCGATGAGCAGTTCTTC	.	few	TRBV5-5	TRBJ2-1
CASSEGGPETQYF	TGTGCCAGCAGTGAAGGGGGGCCGGAGACCCAGTACTTC	.	.	TRBV6-1	TRBJ2-5
CASSLVGHRNYGYTF	TGTGCCAGCAGCTTGGTGGGACACCGTAACTATGGCTACACCTTC	.	.	TRBV5-4	TRBJ1-2
CASSEETATEAFF	TGTGCCAGCAGTGAAGAGACAGCGACTGAAGCTTTCTTT	.	.	TRBV2	TRBJ1-1